This T cell receptor (beta chain) was captured by sequencing in a study of PD-L1 blockade in urothelial cancer. Whole-study results and caveats: Improved survival was predicted by pretreatment blood TCR clonality below the median.

The CDR3 runs to 13 residues. Germline V gene sequence: CDR1 MGHRA, CDR2 YSYEKL. V lost 5 bases and J lost 4, with 10 bases in between. With respect to this clone: Its cognate antigen is unknown.

Sample time point: peripheral blood 6 weeks after treatment start. Generated by immunoSEQ multiplex PCR, the TCRdb table keeps only in-frame clones and is missing some. The sample yields roughly 45,000 clones, about 83% seen once. The source material was PBMCs, sampled around atezolizumab (anti-PD-L1) treatment. The V call is TRBV4-1, the J call TRBJ2-3; D not resolved. The sequence came from a man aged 60-69 years with urothelial cancer. CDR3 nucleotide sequence: TGCGCCAGCAGCTCATTTACGGCAGATACGCAGTATTTT. Translating gives CASSSFTADTQYF.